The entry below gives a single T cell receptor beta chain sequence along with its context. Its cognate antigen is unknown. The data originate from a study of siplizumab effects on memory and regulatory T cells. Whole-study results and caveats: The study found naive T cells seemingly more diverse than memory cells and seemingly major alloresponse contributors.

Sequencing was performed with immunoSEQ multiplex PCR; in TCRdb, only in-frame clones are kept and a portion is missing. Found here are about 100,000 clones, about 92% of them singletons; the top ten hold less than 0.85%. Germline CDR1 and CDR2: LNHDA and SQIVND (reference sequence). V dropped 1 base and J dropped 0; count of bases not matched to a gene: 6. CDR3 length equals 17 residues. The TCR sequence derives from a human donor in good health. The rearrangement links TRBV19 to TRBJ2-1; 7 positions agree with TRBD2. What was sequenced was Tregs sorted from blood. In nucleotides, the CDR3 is TGTGCCAGTAGTATAGGGGCTAGCGGCATCTCCTACAATGAGCAGTTCTTC. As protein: CASSIGASGISYNEQFF. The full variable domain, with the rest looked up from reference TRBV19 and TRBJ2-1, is DGGITQSPKYLFRKEGQNVTLSCEQNLNHDAMYWYRQDPGQGLRLIYYSQIVNDFQKGDIAEGYSVSREKKESFPLTVTSAQKNPTAFYLCASSIGASGISYNEQFFGPGTRLTVL.